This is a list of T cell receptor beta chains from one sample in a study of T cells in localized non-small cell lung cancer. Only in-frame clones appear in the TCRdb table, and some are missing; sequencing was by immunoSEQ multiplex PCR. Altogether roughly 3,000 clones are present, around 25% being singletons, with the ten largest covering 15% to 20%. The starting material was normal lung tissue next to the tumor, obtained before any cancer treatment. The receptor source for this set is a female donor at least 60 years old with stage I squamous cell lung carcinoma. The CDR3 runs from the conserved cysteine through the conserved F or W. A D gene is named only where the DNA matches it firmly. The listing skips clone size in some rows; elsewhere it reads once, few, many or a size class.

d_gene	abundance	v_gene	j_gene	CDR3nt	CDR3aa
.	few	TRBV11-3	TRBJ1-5	TGTGCCAGCAGCCCCCAGGCAGGACTTAATCAGCCCCAGCATTTT	CASSPQAGLNQPQHF
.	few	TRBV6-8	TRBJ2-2	TGTGCCAGCAGTTACTCAGGACGCCTCTCGGGGACCGGGGAGCTGTTTTTT	CASSYSGRLSGTGELFF
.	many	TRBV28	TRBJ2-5	TGTGCCAGCAGTTTAGGGGGGTGGGGGGCGGGAGAGACCCAGTACTTC	CASSLGGWGAGETQYF
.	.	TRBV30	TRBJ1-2	TGTGCCTGGACAGGCGGGGCCCATGGCTACACCTTC	CAWTGGAHGYTF
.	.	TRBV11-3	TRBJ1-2	TGTGCCAGCAGCTTAGAGGGGACGGAGATGGGAGGCTACACCTTC	CASSLEGTEMGGYTF
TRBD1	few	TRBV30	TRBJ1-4	TGTGCCTGGAGTTCTCGGGACAGGGGAAACGAAAAACTGTTTTTT	CAWSSRDRGNEKLFF
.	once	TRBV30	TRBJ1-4	TGTGCCTGGAAGAACGGAGTGGTCGGTAATGAAAAACTGTTTTTT	CAWKNGVVGNEKLFF
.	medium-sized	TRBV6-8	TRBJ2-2	TGTGCCAGCAGTTACAGGCCGGGAGTGAACACCGGGGAGCTGTTTTTT	CASSYRPGVNTGELFF
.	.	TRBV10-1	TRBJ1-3	TGCGCCAGCAGTCCAGGGTCGTCTGGAAACACCATATATTTT	CASSPGSSGNTIYF
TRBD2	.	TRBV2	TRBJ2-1	TGTGCCAGCAGCGTAACCTGGGGGGGGGACCCTATCTCCTACAATGAGCAGTTCTTC	CASSVTWGGDPISYNEQFF
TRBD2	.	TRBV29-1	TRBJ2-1	TGCAGCGTAGACAATCCGGGACTAGCGCACAATGAGCAGTTCTTC	CSVDNPGLAHNEQFF
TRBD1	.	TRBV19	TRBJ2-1	TGTGCCAGTAGTATAATCGGACAGGGGGGCTACAATGAGCAGTTCTTC	CASSIIGQGGYNEQFF
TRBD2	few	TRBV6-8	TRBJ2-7	TGTGCCAGCACCTTGGGAGGGCGAGAGCAGTACTTC	CASTLGGREQYF
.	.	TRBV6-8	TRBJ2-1	TGTGCCAGCAGTCCGCGGGACAGCAATGAGCAGTTCTTC	CASSPRDSNEQFF
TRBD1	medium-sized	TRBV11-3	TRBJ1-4	TGTGCCAGCAGCTCTCCGGGACAGGGGCTCTTATATGAAAAACTGTTTTTT	CASSSPGQGLLYEKLFF
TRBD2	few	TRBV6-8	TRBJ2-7	TGTGCCAGCAGTTACGCTAGCGGGAGGGGATCCTACGAGCAGTACTTC	CASSYASGRGSYEQYF
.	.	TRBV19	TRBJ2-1	TGTGCCAGTACCCCCGGAGGGCGAAGCTCCTACAATGAGCAGTTCTTC	CASTPGGRSSYNEQFF
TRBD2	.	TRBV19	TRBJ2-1	TGTGCCAGTAGTAAGACTAGCGGGAGTCTCCATGAGCAGTTCTTC	CASSKTSGSLHEQFF
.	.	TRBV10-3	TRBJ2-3	TGTGCCATTGGCGACTCCCGCGGCACAGATACGCAGTATTTT	CAIGDSRGTDTQYF
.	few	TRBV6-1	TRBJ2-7	TGTGCCAGCAGTGAAGCTTTAGCGTCCCGAGAGCAGTACTTC	CASSEALASREQYF
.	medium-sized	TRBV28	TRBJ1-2	TGTGCCAGCAGTTCAATTCCCCGCCGGGATAACTATGGCTACACCTTC	CASSSIPRRDNYGYTF
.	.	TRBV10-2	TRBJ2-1	TGCGCCAGCAGTGAGTTCGGGACATCCAATGAGCAGTTCTTC	CASSEFGTSNEQFF
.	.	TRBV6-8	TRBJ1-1	TGTGCCAGCAGTTACGGTGGCAGGGGCGGTACTGAAGCTTTCTTT	CASSYGGRGGTEAFF
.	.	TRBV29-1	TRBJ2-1	TGCAGCGTTGAAGGTAACAGGGCTAGCTCCTACAATGAGCAGTTCTTC	CSVEGNRASSYNEQFF
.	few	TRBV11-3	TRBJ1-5	TGTGCCAGCAGCACCCCCCTGTCAGGGAACAATCAGCCCCAGCATTTT	CASSTPLSGNNQPQHF
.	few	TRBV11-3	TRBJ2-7	TGTGCCAGCAGCTTAGGCGGGGACGGGTACGAGCAGTACTTC	CASSLGGDGYEQYF
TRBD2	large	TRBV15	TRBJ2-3	TGTGCCACCAGCAGCTCACGACTAGCGGGAGATTGGGACACAGATACGCAGTATTTT	CATSSSRLAGDWDTDTQYF
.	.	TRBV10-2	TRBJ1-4	TGCGCCAGCAGGACCCTTGCTACTAATGAAAAACTGTTTTTT	CASRTLATNEKLFF
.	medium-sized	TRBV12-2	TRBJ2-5	TGTGCCACTCGACAACCGGGGGCGGGGGAGACCCAGTACTTC	CATRQPGAGETQYF
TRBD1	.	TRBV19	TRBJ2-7	TGTGCCAGTAGTATATTACCGGGACAGGGGAGCTCCTACGAGCAGTACTTC	CASSILPGQGSSYEQYF
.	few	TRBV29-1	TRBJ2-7	TGCAGCGTTGAAGATCCTGGCTACGAGCAGTACTTC	CSVEDPGYEQYF
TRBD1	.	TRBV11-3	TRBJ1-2	TGTGCCAGCAGTTCCGTGACAGGGAACTATGGCTACACCTTC	CASSSVTGNYGYTF
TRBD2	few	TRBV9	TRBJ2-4	TGTGCCAGCAGCGTAGACGGGATCGGGAGGGCCCAGTACTTC	CASSVDGIGRAQYF
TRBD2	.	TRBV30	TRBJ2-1	TGTGCCTGGAGGGGACTAGGGCAGGTTGAGCAGTTCTTC	CAWRGLGQVEQFF
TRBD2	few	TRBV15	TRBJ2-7	TGTGCCACCAGCAGTGATATCGGGACTAGAACGAACGAGCAGTACTTC	CATSSDIGTRTNEQYF
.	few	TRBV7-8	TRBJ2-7	TGTGCCAGCAGCAGGGAGAGTACCTACGAGCAGTACTTC	CASSRESTYEQYF
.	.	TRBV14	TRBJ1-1	TGTGCCAGCAGCCAAGCGAGACAAGGGCCAGCTTTCTTT	CASSQARQGPAFF
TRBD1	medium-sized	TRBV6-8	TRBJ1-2	TGTGCCAGCAGTGTCTCCGGGACAGGGAATCAGGGCTACACCTTC	CASSVSGTGNQGYTF
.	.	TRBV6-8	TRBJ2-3	TGTGCCAGCAGGGGCCACCCTGTGGGGGCCGATACGCAGTATTTT	CASRGHPVGADTQYF
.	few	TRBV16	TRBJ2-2	TGTGCCAGCAGCCAATTAAGGGCCGGGGAGCTGTTTTTT	CASSQLRAGELFF
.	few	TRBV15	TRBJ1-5	TGTGCCACCAGCAGATTTCAGGGGAAAGGTCAGCCCCAGCATTTT	CATSRFQGKGQPQHF
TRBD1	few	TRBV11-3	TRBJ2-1	TGTGCCAGCAGCCCAAACGGACAGGATTACAATGAGCAGTTCTTC	CASSPNGQDYNEQFF
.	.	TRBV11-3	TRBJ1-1	TGTGCCAGCAGCCCTGGACTGCAGAACACTGAAGCTTTCTTT	CASSPGLQNTEAFF
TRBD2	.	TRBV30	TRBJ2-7	TGTGCCCCTGACTGGCGGGAGGCCTCCGAGCAGTACTTC	CAPDWREASEQYF
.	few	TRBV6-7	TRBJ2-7	TGTGCCAGCAGTGAAGCGCGGGCCAGAGAGCAGTACTTC	CASSEARAREQYF
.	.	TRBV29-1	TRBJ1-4	TGCAGCGTTGAAGCGGCAGAGGGGACTGAAAAACTGTTTTTT	CSVEAAEGTEKLFF
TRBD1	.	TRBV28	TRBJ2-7	TGTGCCAGCATCACGGCAGGGGGCTACGAGCAGTACTTC	CASITAGGYEQYF
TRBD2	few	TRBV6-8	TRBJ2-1	TGTGCCAGCATCTGGACTAGCGGGAGCGGTGAGCAGTTCTTC	CASIWTSGSGEQFF
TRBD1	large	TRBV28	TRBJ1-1	TGTGCCAGCAGTTTGACAGGGGGCATCACTGAAGCTTTCTTT	CASSLTGGITEAFF
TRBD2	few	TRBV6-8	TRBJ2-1	TGTGCCAGCAGGCTATTAATAGCGGGAGGGCCTGTGCCCAATGAGCAGTTCTTC	CASRLLIAGGPVPNEQFF
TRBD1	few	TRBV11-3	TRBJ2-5	TGTGCCAGCAGCTCCTACGTTTTGGGGACAGAGGGCGAGACCCAGTACTTC	CASSSYVLGTEGETQYF
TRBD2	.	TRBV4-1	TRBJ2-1	TGCGCCAGCAGCCAAGTGGAAGCGGGAGGGCCCCCTTACAATGAGCAGTTCTTC	CASSQVEAGGPPYNEQFF
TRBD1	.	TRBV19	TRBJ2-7	TGTGCCAGTAGTATTAAGACAGGGGCCTACGAGCAGTACTTC	CASSIKTGAYEQYF